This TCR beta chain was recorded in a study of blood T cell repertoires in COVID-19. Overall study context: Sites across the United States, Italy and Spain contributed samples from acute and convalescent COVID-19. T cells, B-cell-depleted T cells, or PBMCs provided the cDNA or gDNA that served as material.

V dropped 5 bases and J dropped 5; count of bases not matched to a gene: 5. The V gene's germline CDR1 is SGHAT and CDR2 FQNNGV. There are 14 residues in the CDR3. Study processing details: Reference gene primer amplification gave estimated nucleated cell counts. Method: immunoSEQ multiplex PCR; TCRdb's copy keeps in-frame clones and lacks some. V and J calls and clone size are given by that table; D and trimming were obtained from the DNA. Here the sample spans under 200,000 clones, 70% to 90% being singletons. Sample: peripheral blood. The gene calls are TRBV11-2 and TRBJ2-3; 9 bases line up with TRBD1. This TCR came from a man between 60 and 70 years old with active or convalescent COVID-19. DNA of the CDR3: TGTGCCAGCAGCGGGGACAGGGAACTAGATACGCAGTATTTT. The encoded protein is CASSGDRELDTQYF.